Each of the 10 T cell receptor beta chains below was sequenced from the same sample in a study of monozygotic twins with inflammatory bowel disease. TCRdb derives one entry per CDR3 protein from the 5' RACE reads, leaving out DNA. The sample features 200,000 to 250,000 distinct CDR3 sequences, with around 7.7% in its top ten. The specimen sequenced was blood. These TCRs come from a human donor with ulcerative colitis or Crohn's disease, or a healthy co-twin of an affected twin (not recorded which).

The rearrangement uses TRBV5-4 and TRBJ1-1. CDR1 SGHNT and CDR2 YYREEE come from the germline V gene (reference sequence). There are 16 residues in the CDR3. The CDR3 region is CASSLKYGVSNTEAFF. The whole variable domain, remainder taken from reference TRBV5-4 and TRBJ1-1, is ETGVTQSPTHLIKTRGQQVTLRCSSQSGHNTVSWYQQALGQGPQFIFQYYREEENGRGNFPPRFSGLQFPNYSSELNVNALELDDSALYLCASSLKYGVSNTEAFFGQGTRLTVV.

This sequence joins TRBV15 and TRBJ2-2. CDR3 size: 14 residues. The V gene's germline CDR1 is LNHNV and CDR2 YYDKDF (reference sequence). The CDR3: CATSRAPNTGELFF. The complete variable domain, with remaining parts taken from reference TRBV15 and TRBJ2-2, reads DAMVIQNPRYQVTQFGKPVTLSCSQTLNHNVMYWYQQKSSQAPKLLFHYYDKDFNNEADTPDNFQSRRPNTSFCFLDIRSPGLGDTAMYLCATSRAPNTGELFFGEGSRLTVL.

Here the CDR3 reads CAWSVWDGNLPPFTGELFF. The V call is TRBV30, the J call TRBJ2-2; checking the TCRdb D call of TRBD1 is not possible without DNA. This CDR3 has 19 residues. The germline V gene encodes CDR1 GTSNPN and CDR2 SVGIG (reference sequence).

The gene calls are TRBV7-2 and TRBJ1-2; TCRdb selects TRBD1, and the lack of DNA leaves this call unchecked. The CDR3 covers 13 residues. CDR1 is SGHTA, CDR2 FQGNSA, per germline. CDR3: CASSPSRGSGYTF.

This CDR3 is CASSQPIAGDGTDTQYF. V gene TRBV14 combines with J gene TRBJ2-3; no DNA is available, so the TRBD2 call from TCRdb remains unchecked. Germline-derived CDR1 and CDR2 are SGHDN and FVKESK. The length of the CDR3 is 17 residues.

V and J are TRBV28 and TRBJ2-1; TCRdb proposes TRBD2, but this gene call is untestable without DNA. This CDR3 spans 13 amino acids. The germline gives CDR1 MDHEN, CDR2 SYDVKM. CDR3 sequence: CASGTRGEDEQFF.

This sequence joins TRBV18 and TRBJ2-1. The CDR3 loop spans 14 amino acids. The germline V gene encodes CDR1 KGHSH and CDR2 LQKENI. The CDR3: CASSPLDFSNEQFF.

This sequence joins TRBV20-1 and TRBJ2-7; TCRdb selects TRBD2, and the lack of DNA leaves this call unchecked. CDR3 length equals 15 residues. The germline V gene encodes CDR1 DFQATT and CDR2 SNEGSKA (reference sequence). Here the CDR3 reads CSALQFRDGDYEQYF.

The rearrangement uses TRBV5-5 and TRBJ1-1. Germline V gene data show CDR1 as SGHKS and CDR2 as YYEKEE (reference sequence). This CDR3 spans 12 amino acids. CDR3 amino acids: CASSSGVAEAFF.

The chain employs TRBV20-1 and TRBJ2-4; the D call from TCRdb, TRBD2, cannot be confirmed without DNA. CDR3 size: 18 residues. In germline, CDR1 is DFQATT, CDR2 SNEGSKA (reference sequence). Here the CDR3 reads CSARSLAAIGGSKNIQYF.